Sequencing of this T cell receptor (beta chain) was carried out in a study of cytomegalovirus exposure and HLA in healthy donors. Looking at the study overall: As an earlier analysis found, roughly 170 million T cells yielded approximately 110 million unique TCR beta sequences.

This CDR3 has 17 amino acids. Germline CDR1 LNHDA, CDR2 SQIVND (reference sequence). Trimming cost V 6 bases and J 1 base; bases outside gene matches: 6. General observations from the study: A later analysis found most CMV-associated TCR beta chains apparently HLA-restricted. A later analysis revealed that TCR association rates differed between HLA loci, peaking at DRB1 and bottoming out at HLA-C.

The PCR contained 60 Vbeta and 13 Jbeta primers. TCRdb's table, derived via immunoSEQ multiplex PCR, lists solely in-frame clones and lacks some. Found here are approximately 100,000 clones, almost 80% of them singletons; the top ten hold 5% to 6.5%. A word on this clone: What it binds is unknown.

The source of this sequence is a man aged 55 to 70 in good health and CMV-seropositive. This sequence joins TRBV19 and TRBJ2-6, with TRBD2 matching over 10 bases. Sequenced material: PBMCs. CDR3: CASRLSGGESGANVLTF. CDR3 nucleotide sequence: TGTGCCAGTAGGTTGAGCGGGGGGGAATCTGGGGCCAACGTCCTGACTTTC.